Shown below are 15 T cell receptor beta chains from a single sample sequenced in a study of shared clonotypes between healthy human individuals. TCRdb keeps only in-frame clones here, not all; method: immunoSEQ multiplex PCR. In the table there are about 1.1 million clones, roughly 74% of which are singletons. Sequencing used memory CD4+ T cells from PBMCs. Subset reported: CD45RA-negative fraction. The receptors were sampled from a man aged 18 to 30 in good health. Some clones in this sample may be carry-over from other donors' samples.

The rearrangement uses TRBV27 and TRBJ2-3; 10 bases fit TRBD2. Germline V gene data show CDR1 as MNHEY and CDR2 as SMNVEV (reference sequence). V shed 3 bases, J shed 1 base, and the junction held 1 base outside the gene matches. The CDR3 is 15 residues long. The CDR3 loop reads CASSLSGGGTDTQYF. In nucleotides, the CDR3 is TGTGCCAGCAGTTTGAGCGGGGGGGGCACAGATACGCAGTATTTT.

The genes are TRBV27 and TRBJ1-5, with D unresolved. The CDR3 totals 15 residues. Looked up from germline, CDR1 is MNHEY and CDR2 is SMNVEV (reference sequence). Trimming pared 3 bases from V and 4 bases from J, leaving 13 bases between. CDR3 amino acids: CASSFRRVANQPQHF. CDR3 DNA: TGTGCCAGCAGTTTTCGTCGGGTTGCGAATCAGCCCCAGCATTTT.

V usage is TRBV28 and J usage is TRBJ1-3; 7 nucleotides agree with TRBD1. This CDR3 spans 14 amino acids. The V gene end was trimmed by 6 bases and the J gene end by 7 bases; junction bases not matched to a gene: 9. The V gene's germline CDR1 is MDHEN and CDR2 SYDVKM. CDR3 sequence: CASRGGTARNTIYF. CDR3 nucleotides: TGTGCCAGCAGGGGGGGGACAGCTAGGAACACCATATATTTT.

This clone came up once. The chain uses TRBV4-1 and TRBJ1-5; 7 nucleotides match TRBD1. Germline V CDR1 and CDR2: MGHRA, YSYEKL. The ends lost 4 bases at V and 1 base at J; junction bases unmatched: 4. This CDR3 has 15 residues. CDR3: CASSRSGGSNQPQHF. CDR3 coding DNA: TGCGCCAGCAGCCGATCAGGGGGGAGCAATCAGCCCCAGCATTTT.

This chain links TRBV27 with TRBJ2-3; D not resolved. Germline V lookup: CDR1 MNHEY, CDR2 SMNVEV (reference sequence). The CDR3 is 12 residues long. The CDR3 DNA follows: TGTCCCGATACCGCCGTGACAGATACGCAGTATTTT. Its protein is CPDTAVTDTQYF.

This clone appeared a few times. Other DNA sequences in this specimen translate into the identical CDR3. The chain uses TRBV5-1 and TRBJ2-7, with D perhaps matching TRBD2 (5 bases). The CDR3 extends over 13 amino acids. Germline CDR1 is SGHRS and CDR2 is YFSETQ. Trimming took 0 bases from V and 3 from J, leaving 7 bases between them. CDR3 nucleotide sequence: TGCGCCAGCAGCTTGGTCAGCGGCTACGAGCAGTACTTC. This encodes CASSLVSGYEQYF.

The chain uses TRBV7-2 and TRBJ1-1; D gene uncertain. This CDR3 spans 12 amino acids. Germline CDR1 and CDR2: SGHTA and FQGNSA. Trimming removed 2 bases at V and 8 bases at J, with 9 bases between. The CDR3 protein is CASSLSGREAFF. As DNA, the CDR3 is TGTGCCAGCAGCTTATCGGGCAGGGAAGCTTTCTTT.

The chain recombines TRBV7-6 with TRBJ1-4; 7 bases line up with TRBD1. This CDR3 comprises 18 residues. Germline CDR1 is SGHVS and CDR2 is FNYEAQ. The V and J ends lost 5 bases and 1 base, in that order; junction bases with no gene match: 13. The CDR3 is CASSPGPDRVGTNEKLFF. CDR3 sequence (DNA): TGTGCCAGCAGCCCCGGCCCAGACAGGGTGGGAACTAATGAAAAACTGTTTTTT.

The chain uses TRBV5-1 and TRBJ1-4; D not resolved. Germline values: CDR1 SGHRS, CDR2 YFSETQ. CDR3 length: 16 residues. V lost 4 bases, J lost 5 bases, and 18 bases lay in between. This chain's CDR3 is CASSPSSVPMNEKLFF. The CDR3, as DNA: TGCGCCAGCAGCCCCTCGTCGGTTCCCATGAATGAAAAACTGTTTTTT.

The chain couples TRBV2 to TRBJ2-5; D is possibly TRBD1 or TRBD2 (6 bases each). Germline V gives CDR1 SNHLY, CDR2 FYNNEI. The CDR3 sequence is 14 residues long. Between the trimmed V and J ends, which lost 6 bases and 4 bases, there was a span of 15 bases. The CDR3 DNA reads as TGTGCCAGCAGCTACAGGGAGGCCGGAGAGACCCAGTACTTC. Translation gives CASSYREAGETQYF.

The gene calls are TRBV5-1 and TRBJ2-1; D not certain. The germline gives CDR1 SGHRS, CDR2 YFSETQ. The CDR3 spans 11 residues. Trimming took off 6 bases at V and 7 bases at J, with 8 bases between the two ends. CDR3 DNA: TGCGCCAGCAAGTCGGAGAATGAGCAGTTCTTC. It translates to CASKSENEQFF.

This chain's CDR3 is CASSQGGAGGRGDEQFF. The CDR3 DNA is TGCGCCAGCAGCCAAGGCGGCGCGGGAGGGCGTGGGGATGAGCAGTTCTTC. The gene calls are TRBV4-1 and TRBJ2-1, with 9 bases aligning to TRBD2. Trimming took 1 base from V and 8 from J; bases not matched to a gene: 12. CDR3 length: 17 residues. Per germline, CDR1 MGHRA and CDR2 YSYEKL.

Here the CDR3 DNA reads TGCGCCAGCAGCTTAATAGCGGGAGAGTTGGGCAATGAGCAGTTCTTC. This translates into CASSLIAGELGNEQFF. The gene calls are TRBV5-1 and TRBJ2-1; 9 bases agree with TRBD2. The CDR3 extends over 16 amino acids. Germline CDR1 reads SGHRS; CDR2 reads YFSETQ. J lost 6 bases, V lost 2 bases, and 9 bases had no gene match.

In its sample, this clone was seen a few times. The chain couples TRBV29-1 to TRBJ2-3; either TRBD1 or TRBD2 may fit D (5 bases each). V lost 7 bases and J lost 2, with 10 bases in between. The CDR3 consists of 12 residues. Germline CDR1 is SQVTM and CDR2 is ANQGSEA. The CDR3 region is CSARDDTDTQYF. The CDR3 bases are TGCAGCGCCCGGGACGACACAGATACGCAGTATTTT.

This clone was counted a single time. The chain has TRBV2 and TRBJ2-4, with D tentatively TRBD2 (6 bases). V was cut by 0 bases and J by 5 bases, with 20 bases left in between. The CDR3 totals 18 residues. Germline CDR1 is SNHLY and CDR2 is FYNNEI. CDR3: CASSEAGPGTLAENIQYF. CDR3 nucleotides: TGTGCCAGCAGTGAAGCGGGCCCCGGGACTTTAGCGGAAAACATTCAGTACTTC.